Below, one TCR beta chain is given with its context. Its target is unknown. For the library, individual cDNA molecules each received unique molecular identifiers. Under the authors' procedure: Across samples, TCR counts had a median of about 88,000 and ranged from roughly 23,224 to 690,600. TCRdb re-derived calls from the reads in MiXCR, one entry per CDR3 protein. These V and J calls originate from TCRdb's pipeline instead of the authors' own analysis. The table has roughly 120,000 distinct CDR3 sequences, 8.5% to 9% seen once. This sample is drawn from a study of human T cells and chemical hapten exposure. Study-level background: Minor pooled library volume differences mainly drove per-sample TCR yield variation. Study-wide points: With DPC sensitization, TCRs exceeding 1 in 1000 frequency showed no change.

The ends lost 2 bases at V and 6 bases at J; junction bases unmatched: 11. The CDR3 spans 17 residues. Germline loops: CDR1 LGHDT, CDR2 YNNKEL (reference sequence). Total RNA was extracted from unfractionated whole blood. J is TRBJ2-1 and V is TRBV3-1; 9 nucleotides agree with TRBD2. This receptor was identified in a human donor in good health. Some clones in this sample may be carry-over from other donors' samples. Sequencing was performed on whole blood. The CDR3 reads CASSQSRGTSSINEQFF. CDR3 DNA sequence: TGTGCCAGCAGCCAAAGTCGGGGGACTAGCTCTATCAATGAGCAGTTCTTC.